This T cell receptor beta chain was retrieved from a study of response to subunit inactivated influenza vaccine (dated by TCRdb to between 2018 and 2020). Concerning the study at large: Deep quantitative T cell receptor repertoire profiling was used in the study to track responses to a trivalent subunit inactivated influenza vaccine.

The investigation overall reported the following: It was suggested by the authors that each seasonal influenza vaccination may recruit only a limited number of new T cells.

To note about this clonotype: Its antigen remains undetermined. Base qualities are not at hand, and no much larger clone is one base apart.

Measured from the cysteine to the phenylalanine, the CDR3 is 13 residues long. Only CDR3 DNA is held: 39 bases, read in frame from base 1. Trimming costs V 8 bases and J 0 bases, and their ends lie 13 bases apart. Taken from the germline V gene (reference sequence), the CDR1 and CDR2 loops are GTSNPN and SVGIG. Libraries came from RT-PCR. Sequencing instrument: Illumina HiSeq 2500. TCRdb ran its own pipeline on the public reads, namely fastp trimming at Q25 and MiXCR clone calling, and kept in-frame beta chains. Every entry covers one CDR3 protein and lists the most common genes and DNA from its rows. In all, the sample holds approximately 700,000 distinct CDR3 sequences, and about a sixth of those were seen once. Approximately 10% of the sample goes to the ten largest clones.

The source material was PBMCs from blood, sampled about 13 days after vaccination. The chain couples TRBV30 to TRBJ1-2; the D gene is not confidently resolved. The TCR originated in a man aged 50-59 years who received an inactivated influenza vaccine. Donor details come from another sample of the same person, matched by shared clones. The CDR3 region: CAAGRVANYGYTF. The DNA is TGTGCCGCTGGTCGGGTTGCTAACTATGGCTACACCTTC.